The rows below give T cell receptor beta chains drawn from one sample of a study of cytomegalovirus exposure and HLA in healthy donors. This table comes from immunoSEQ multiplex PCR, and its TCRdb copy is limited to in-frame clones, with some not included. This table holds about 96,000 clones, roughly 79% found once. Input material: PBMCs. These receptors were taken from a female donor in good health and CMV-seropositive. The CDR3 runs from the conserved cysteine through the conserved F or W. Fields, in order: V gene, J gene, D gene, clone size, CDR3 DNA, CDR3 protein. The D gene is left open where the match is weak. Clone size is stated in some rows and not others, as once, few, many or a class when expanded.

V: TRBV28
J: TRBJ1-2
D: -
size: -
DNA: TGTGCCAGCAGTTACGTCTTCCTAGGGGTGGATGGCTACACCTTC
CDR3: CASSYVFLGVDGYTF

V: TRBV6-1
J: TRBJ2-1
D: TRBD1
size: once
DNA: TGTGCCAGCAGCGTAGACAGGGGCGCCTACAATGAGCAGTTCTTC
CDR3: CASSVDRGAYNEQFF

V: TRBV30
J: TRBJ2-3
D: -
size: once
DNA: TGTGCCTGGAGTGTCGGAGGGGTGGCAGATACGCAGTATTTT
CDR3: CAWSVGGVADTQYF

V: TRBV2
J: TRBJ2-1
D: TRBD2
size: -
DNA: TGTGCCAGCAGAACTAGCGGGGGGAATGAGCAGTTCTTC
CDR3: CASRTSGGNEQFF

V: TRBV5-1
J: TRBJ1-5
D: -
size: -
DNA: TGCGCCAGCAGCTTGAGTCCAGGGTCGCCCCAGCATTTT
CDR3: CASSLSPGSPQHF

V: TRBV11-2
J: TRBJ1-2
D: TRBD1
size: -
DNA: TGTGCCAGCAGCCTCAGACAGGGGCTAGGCTACACCTTC
CDR3: CASSLRQGLGYTF

V: TRBV28
J: TRBJ1-2
D: -
size: -
DNA: TGTGCCAGCAGCCCGACCGAGGGCCTTCTCTATGGCTACACCTTC
CDR3: CASSPTEGLLYGYTF

V: TRBV7-9
J: TRBJ1-3
D: -
size: -
DNA: TGTGCCAGCAGCTCAAGTAATAGTGGAAACACCATATATTTT
CDR3: CASSSSNSGNTIYF

V: TRBV30
J: TRBJ1-4
D: -
size: -
DNA: TGTGCCTGGAGTGACGGTGTAAGCACCGAAAAACTGTTTTTT
CDR3: CAWSDGVSTEKLFF

V: TRBV6-5
J: TRBJ1-2
D: TRBD1
size: -
DNA: TGTGCCAGCAGTTACCAGGGGACAGGGTCTCTCGGCTACACCTTC
CDR3: CASSYQGTGSLGYTF

V: TRBV4-1
J: TRBJ1-5
D: -
size: -
DNA: TGCGCCAGCAGCCAAGAGGTAGGGGCAAGCAATCAGCCCCAGCATTTT
CDR3: CASSQEVGASNQPQHF

V: TRBV6-5
J: TRBJ1-5
D: -
size: -
DNA: TGTGCCAGCAAACTGGACAGAAATAGCAATCAGCCCCAGCATTTT
CDR3: CASKLDRNSNQPQHF

V: TRBV6-5
J: TRBJ2-1
D: TRBD1
size: -
DNA: TGTGCCAGCAGTCGGGATTTAGACAGGGCTGAGCAGTTCTTC
CDR3: CASSRDLDRAEQFF

V: TRBV19
J: TRBJ2-7
D: -
size: -
DNA: TGTGCCAGTCACAAGACAATCAAGAGCTCCTACGAGCAGTACTTC
CDR3: CASHKTIKSSYEQYF